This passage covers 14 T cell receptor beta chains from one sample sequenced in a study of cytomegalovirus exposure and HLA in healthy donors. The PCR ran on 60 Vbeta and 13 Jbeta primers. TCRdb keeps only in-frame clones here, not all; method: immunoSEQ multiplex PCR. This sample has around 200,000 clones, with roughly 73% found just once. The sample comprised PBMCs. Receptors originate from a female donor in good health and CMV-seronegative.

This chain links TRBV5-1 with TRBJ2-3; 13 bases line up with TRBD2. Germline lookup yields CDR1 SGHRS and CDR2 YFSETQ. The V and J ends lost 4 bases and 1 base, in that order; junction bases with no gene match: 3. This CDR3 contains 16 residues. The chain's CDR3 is CASSPGTSGGTDTQYF. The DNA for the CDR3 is TGCGCCAGCAGCCCCGGGACTAGCGGGGGCACAGATACGCAGTATTTT.

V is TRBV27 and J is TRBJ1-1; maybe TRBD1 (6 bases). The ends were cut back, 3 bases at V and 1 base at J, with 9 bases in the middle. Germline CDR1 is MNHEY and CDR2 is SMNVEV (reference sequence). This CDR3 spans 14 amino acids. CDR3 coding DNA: TGTGCCAGCAGTTTTCTACAGGGGAACACTGAAGCTTTCTTT. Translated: CASSFLQGNTEAFF.

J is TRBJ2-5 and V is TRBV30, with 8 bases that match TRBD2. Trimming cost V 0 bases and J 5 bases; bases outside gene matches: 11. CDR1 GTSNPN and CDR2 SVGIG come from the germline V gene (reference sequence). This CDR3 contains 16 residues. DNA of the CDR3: TGTGCCTGGAGTGTTGGCGGGGGGCCCTTGGGGGAGACCCAGTACTTC. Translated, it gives CAWSVGGGPLGETQYF.

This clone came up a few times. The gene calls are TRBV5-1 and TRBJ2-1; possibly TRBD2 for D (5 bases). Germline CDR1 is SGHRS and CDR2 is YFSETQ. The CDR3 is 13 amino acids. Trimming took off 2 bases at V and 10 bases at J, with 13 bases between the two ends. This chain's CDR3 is CASSFANSGEQFF. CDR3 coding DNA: TGCGCCAGCAGCTTTGCCAATTCGGGAGAGCAGTTCTTC.

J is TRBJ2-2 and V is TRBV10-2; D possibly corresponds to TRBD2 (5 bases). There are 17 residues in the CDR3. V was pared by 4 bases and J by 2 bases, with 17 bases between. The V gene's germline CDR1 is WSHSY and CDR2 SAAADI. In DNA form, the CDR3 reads TGCGCCAGCAGTGGCCCGGGAAGTGGCTACAACACCGGGGAGCTGTTTTTT. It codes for CASSGPGSGYNTGELFF.

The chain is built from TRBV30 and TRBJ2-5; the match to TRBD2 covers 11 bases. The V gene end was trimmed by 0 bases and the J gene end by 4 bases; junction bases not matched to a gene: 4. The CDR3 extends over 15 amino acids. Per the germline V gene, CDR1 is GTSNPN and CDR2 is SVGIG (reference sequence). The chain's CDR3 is CAWSVTSGSGETQYF. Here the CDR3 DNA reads TGTGCCTGGAGTGTCACTAGCGGGAGTGGAGAGACCCAGTACTTC. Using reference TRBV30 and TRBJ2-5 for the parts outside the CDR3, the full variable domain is SQTIHQWPATLVQPVGSPLSLECTVEGTSNPNLYWYRQAAGRGLQLLFYSVGIGQISSEVPQNLSASRPQDRQFILSSKKLLLSDSGFYLCAWSVTSGSGETQYFGPGTRLLVL.

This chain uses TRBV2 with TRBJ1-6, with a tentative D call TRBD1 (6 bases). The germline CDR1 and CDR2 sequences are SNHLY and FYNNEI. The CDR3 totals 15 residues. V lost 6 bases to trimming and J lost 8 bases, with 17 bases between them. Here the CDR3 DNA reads TGTGCCAGCAGGGGATCCGGGGGGCGGGATTCACCCCTCCACTTT. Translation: CASRGSGGRDSPLHF.

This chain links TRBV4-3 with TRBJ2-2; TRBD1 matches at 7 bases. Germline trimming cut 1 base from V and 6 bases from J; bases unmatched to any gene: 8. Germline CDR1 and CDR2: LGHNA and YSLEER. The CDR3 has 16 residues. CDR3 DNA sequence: TGCGCCAGCAGCCAAGGTCAGGGGGAGACGTCCGGGGAGCTGTTTTTT. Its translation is CASSQGQGETSGELFF.

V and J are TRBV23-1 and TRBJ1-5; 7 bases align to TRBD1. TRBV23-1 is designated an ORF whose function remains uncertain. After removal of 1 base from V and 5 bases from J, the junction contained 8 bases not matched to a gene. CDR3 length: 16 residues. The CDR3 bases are TGCGCCAGCAGTCAATTATGGTCGACAGGGCATCAGCCCCAGCATTTT. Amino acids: CASSQLWSTGHQPQHF.

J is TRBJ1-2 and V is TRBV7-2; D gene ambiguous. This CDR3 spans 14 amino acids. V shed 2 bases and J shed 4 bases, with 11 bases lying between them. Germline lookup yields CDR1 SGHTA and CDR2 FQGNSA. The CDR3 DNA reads TGTGCCAGCAGCTTACAGAGGGTGGCCTATGGCTACACCTTC. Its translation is CASSLQRVAYGYTF. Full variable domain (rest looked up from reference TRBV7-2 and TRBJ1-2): GAGVSQSPSNKVTEKGKDVELRCDPISGHTALYWYRQSLGQGLEFLIYFQGNSAPDKSGLPSDRFSAERTGGSVSTLTIQRTQQEDSAVYLCASSLQRVAYGYTFGSGTRLTVV.

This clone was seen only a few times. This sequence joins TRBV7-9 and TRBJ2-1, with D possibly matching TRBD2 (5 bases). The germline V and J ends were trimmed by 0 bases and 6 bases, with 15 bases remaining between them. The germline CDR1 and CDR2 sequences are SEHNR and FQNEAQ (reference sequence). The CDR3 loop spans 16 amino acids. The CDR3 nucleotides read TGTGCCAGCAGCTTAGCTTACGGGGATTCGGGCAATGAGCAGTTCTTC. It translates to CASSLAYGDSGNEQFF.

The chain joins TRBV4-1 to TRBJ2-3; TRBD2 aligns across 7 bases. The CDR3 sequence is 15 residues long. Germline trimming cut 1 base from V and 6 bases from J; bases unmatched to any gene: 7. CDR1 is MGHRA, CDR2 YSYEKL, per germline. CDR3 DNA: TGCGCCAGCAGCCAAGCTTCGATCGGGGGGGATACGCAGTATTTT. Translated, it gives CASSQASIGGDTQYF.

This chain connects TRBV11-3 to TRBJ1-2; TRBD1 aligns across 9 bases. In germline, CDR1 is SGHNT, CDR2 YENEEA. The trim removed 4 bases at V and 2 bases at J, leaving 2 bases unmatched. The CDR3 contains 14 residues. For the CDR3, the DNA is TGTGCCAGCAGCTCGGGGACAGGGAACTATGGCTACACCTTC. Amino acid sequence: CASSSGTGNYGYTF.

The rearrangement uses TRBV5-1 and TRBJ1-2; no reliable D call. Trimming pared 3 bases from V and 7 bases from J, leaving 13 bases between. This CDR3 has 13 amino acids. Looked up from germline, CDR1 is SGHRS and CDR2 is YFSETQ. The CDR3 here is CASSSGGLIGYTF. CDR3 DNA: TGCGCCAGCAGCTCGGGAGGGTTAATTGGCTACACCTTC.